This T cell receptor (beta chain) was found in a study of blood T cell repertoires in COVID-19 (dated by TCRdb to 2020 to 2022). General notes on the study: Collaborator samples came from the United States, Italy and Spain and covered acute and convalescent phases of COVID-19. A freely available public database, intended as a resource for researchers studying the immune response to SARS-CoV-2, is where the repertoires were released. Where available, HLA class I and class II types were obtained from metadata supplied by the sample provider rather than from assay-based typing. Nearly every sample came with metadata listing a de-identified subject ID, COVID-19 status, age in years and sex. The samples were drawn from the first 160 participants of the ongoing ImmuneRACE study and from about 1,200 subjects provided by 6 global collaborators. The dataset comprised deeply sampled blood TCRbeta repertoires from subjects exposed to, actively infected with, or recovered from COVID-19. The material from the prospective study consisted of cDNA or gDNA derived from T cells, B-cell-depleted T cells, or PBMCs. The paper's findings and limits, for the study overall: The amount of clinical and demographic metadata varied by source and participant and was provided uncurated.

Collaborating institutions collected whole blood in K2EDTA tubes following their own protocols. For TCRbeta analysis, collaborator samples were shipped as frozen whole blood, as isolated PBMCs, or as DNA extracted from either sample type. With respect to this clone: Its antigen is unknown. No qualities accompany the bases; no much larger clone lies one base away.

For CDR1 and CDR2, the germline V gene (reference sequence) lists SGHKS and YYEKEE. From the cysteine up to the phenylalanine, the CDR3 has a length of 15 residues. Left in the record is the CDR3 DNA by itself, 45 bases read in frame from the first base. The germline V and J ends show losses of 4 bases and 2 bases respectively, and no gene match explains 5 bases of the junction. The immunoSEQ Assay, a bias-controlled multiplex PCR, was used to amplify TCRbeta CDR3 regions from genomic DNA. Processing in the source paper ran as follows. The number of nucleated cells in each sample was estimated from the amplification of reference gene primers within the assay. Sequence reads were collapsed and filtered to measure the absolute abundance of every unique TCRbeta CDR3 rearrangement. Productive Simpson clonality was computed per sample as the square root of Simpson's diversity index over productive rearrangements. Held by TCRdb, this immuneACCESS table contains in-frame sequences only and omits some clones. Under half of the omission traces to an unresolved V gene where checked; the cause of the rest is unknown. V and J calls and clone size follow that table, whereas D and trimming were derived from the DNA. For this sample the table gives about 94,000 clones, of which approximately 83% were detected only once. In total, the top ten clones hold approximately 6.5% of the sample.

The receptor chain draws on TRBV5-5 and TRBJ2-1, and 8 junctional nucleotides match TRBD1. The sequence derives from a man aged 55-75 years with acute or convalescent COVID-19. Sample: peripheral blood. The CDR3 reads as follows: CASSIDRGPYNEQFF. The DNA sequence follows: TGTGCCAGCAGCATTGACAGGGGACCCTACAATGAGCAGTTCTTC.